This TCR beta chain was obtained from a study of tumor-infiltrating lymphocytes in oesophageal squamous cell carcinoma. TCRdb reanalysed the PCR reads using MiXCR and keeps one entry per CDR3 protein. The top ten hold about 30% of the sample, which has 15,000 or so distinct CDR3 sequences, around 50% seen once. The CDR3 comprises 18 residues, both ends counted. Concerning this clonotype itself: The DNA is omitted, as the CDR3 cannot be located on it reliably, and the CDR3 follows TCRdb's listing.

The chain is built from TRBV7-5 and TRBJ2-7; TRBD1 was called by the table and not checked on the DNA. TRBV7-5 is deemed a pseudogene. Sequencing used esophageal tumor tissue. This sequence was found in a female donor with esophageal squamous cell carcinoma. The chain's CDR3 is CISVPEPTDGILSYEQYF.